The sequence of this T cell receptor (beta chain) was determined in a study of blood T cell repertoires in COVID-19 (dated by TCRdb to about 2020). The study in broad terms: Samples from collaborators originated in the United States, Italy and Spain and spanned both the acute and convalescent phases of COVID-19. The prospective study material was composed of cDNA or gDNA derived from T cells, B-cell-depleted T cells, or PBMCs. The dataset comprised deeply sampled blood TCRbeta repertoires from subjects exposed to, actively infected with, or recovered from COVID-19. The repertoires were made available in a free public database intended to serve as a resource for research on the immune response to SARS-CoV-2. The samples were drawn from two sources: the first 160 participants of the ongoing ImmuneRACE study, and 1,254 subjects contributed by 6 global collaborators. A de-identified subject ID, COVID-19 status, age in years and sex were almost always included in the sample metadata. HLA class I and class II types, where available, came from metadata supplied by the sample provider rather than from assay-based typing. The study at large found these results: Clinical and demographic metadata were provided uncurated, with the amount varying by source and participant.

Notes on this clone: Its binding antigen is unknown. No quality values exist for individual bases; no much larger clone is one base distant.

The immunoSEQ Assay, a bias-controlled multiplex PCR, was used to amplify TCRbeta CDR3 regions from genomic DNA. Concerning the study's data processing: The number of nucleated cells in each sample was estimated by amplification of reference gene primers within the assay. To quantify the absolute abundance of each unique TCRbeta CDR3 rearrangement, sequence reads were collapsed and filtered. For each sample, productive Simpson clonality was calculated by taking the square root of Simpson's diversity index across productive rearrangements. Drawn from immuneACCESS, this table holds only the in-frame rearrangements with V and J called that TCRdb kept. Clones are partly lost; checked studies trace under half to an unresolved V gene and leave the rest unexplained. The D gene and trimming were derived from the DNA, and the V and J assignments and clone size from that table. The sample includes about 170,000 clones, with about 90% observed a single time. About 5.3% of the sample lies in the top ten.

The CDR3 runs 15 amino acids, cysteine and phenylalanine included. Only the CDR3 DNA stays, 45 bases, in frame from base 1. CDR1 is given as SEHNR and CDR2 as FQNEAQ, both from the germline V gene (reference sequence). At the junction V is shortened by 3 bases and J by 0 bases, with 9 bases in between. One collaborating source in Seattle enrolled patients while the patients were actively infected and followed the patients over time throughout the course of disease. Whole blood was collected in K2EDTA tubes by collaborating institutions according to the institutions' own protocols. Collaborator samples were shipped for TCRbeta analysis as frozen whole blood, isolated PBMCs, or DNA extracted from either sample type.

The clonotype was recovered from a man aged 25-40 years with COVID-19, enrolled during active disease. The chain links TRBV7-9 with TRBJ1-3; the D gene lacks a confident call. The sequenced sample was peripheral blood. For the CDR3, the sequence is CASSLGSDSGNTIYF. The sequence in DNA is TGTGCCAGCAGCTTGGGGAGCGACTCTGGAAACACCATATATTTT.